The 28 T cell receptor beta chains below all came from one sample that was sequenced in a study of identical twins. MiXCR, run by TCRdb on the 5' RACE reads, gives a single entry per CDR3 protein. In the table there are 500,000 to 650,000 distinct CDR3 sequences, under 8.5% of which are singletons. This sample also appeared in a second study, on yellow fever vaccine responses in identical twins.

Sequencing used PBMCs. These receptors all come from a woman aged 18-30 years in good health.

The chain is built from TRBV20-1 and TRBJ2-1, with D maybe TRBD2 (6 bases). CDR1 is DFQATT, CDR2 SNEGSKA, per germline (reference sequence). Trimming stripped 5 bases from V and 4 bases from J, with 9 bases between. This CDR3 comprises 12 residues. CDR3 region: CSASGLYNEQFF. CDR3 nucleotides: TGCAGTGCTTCGGGACTTTACAATGAGCAGTTCTTC.

V usage is TRBV9 and J usage is TRBJ2-2; 7 bases are a match to TRBD2. The CDR3 sequence is 15 residues long. V dropped 6 bases and J dropped 2; count of bases not matched to a gene: 7. The germline gives CDR1 SGDLS, CDR2 YYNGEE. CDR3 loop: CASTTTSANTGELFF. The CDR3 DNA follows: TGTGCCAGCACGACAACTAGCGCCAACACCGGGGAGCTGTTTTTT.

This clonotype was seen many times. This chain connects TRBV25-1 to TRBJ1-1; the D gene is possibly TRBD1 (6 bases). CDR3 size: 14 residues. Trimming took 5 bases from V and 3 from J, leaving 13 bases between them. Germline loops: CDR1 MGHDK, CDR2 SYGVNS. The CDR3 DNA reads TGTGCCAGCAGTACGGGGGGCAGAGACACTGAAGCTTTCTTT. Translating gives CASSTGGRDTEAFF.

In this sample, this clonotype turned up many times. The chain combines TRBV27 with TRBJ2-1; no clear D gene. The CDR3 runs to 16 residues. The V end lost 3 bases, the J end lost 0 bases, and 12 bases lay between the germline ends. Looked up from germline, CDR1 is MNHEY and CDR2 is SMNVEV (reference sequence). The CDR3 DNA reads TGTGCCAGCAGTTTTCGGGCGAGTAGCTCCTACAATGAGCAGTTCTTC. Translated, it gives CASSFRASSSYNEQFF.

This clonotype was counted a few times. The chain carries TRBV7-9 and TRBJ2-3; 7 nucleotides align to TRBD2. This CDR3 is built from 14 residues. The V segment lost 6 bases and the J segment 6 bases; nucleotides outside the gene matches: 9. Germline V CDR1 and CDR2: SEHNR, FQNEAQ (reference sequence). CDR3 protein: CASRPGGYRDTQYF. The DNA of the CDR3 is TGTGCCAGCAGGCCCGGGGGGTACAGGGATACGCAGTATTTT.

At least ten counts were recorded for this clonotype. The rearrangement joins TRBV20-1 to TRBJ1-5; 9 nucleotides align to TRBD1. The CDR3 consists of 13 residues. Germline CDR1 reads DFQATT; CDR2 reads SNEGSKA (reference sequence). The J segment lost 6 bases and the V segment lost 4 bases, leaving 4 bases of the junction unmatched. The CDR3 is CSATTGGLQPQHF. CDR3 bases: TGCAGTGCTACCACAGGGGGCCTTCAGCCCCAGCATTTT.

This chain uses TRBV19 with TRBJ2-3; 15 bases align to TRBD2. Germline V gives CDR1 LNHDA, CDR2 SQIVND (reference sequence). This CDR3 has 17 residues. Trimming at V came to 3 bases and at J to 4 bases, leaving 5 bases not matched to a gene. The CDR3 is CASSMGLAGGGPDTQYF. In DNA, the CDR3 is TGTGCCAGTAGTATGGGACTAGCGGGGGGCGGACCAGATACGCAGTATTTT.

This rearrangement joins TRBV13 to TRBJ2-7; the match to TRBD1 covers 10 bases. The CDR3 consists of 14 residues. CDR1 and CDR2 from the germline V gene are PRHDT and FYEKMQ (reference sequence). V gave up 4 bases and J gave up 5 bases; unmatched junction bases: 5. CDR3 in amino acids: CASSSGTGAHEQYF. The DNA for the CDR3 is TGTGCCAGCAGCTCCGGGACAGGGGCACACGAGCAGTACTTC.

This chain uses TRBV28 with TRBJ2-2; D tentatively fits TRBD1 or TRBD2 (6 bases each). This CDR3 region has 19 residues. From germline, CDR1 is MDHEN and CDR2 SYDVKM. V gave up 4 bases and J gave up 0 bases, with 21 bases separating them. The chain's CDR3 is CASSSLLMGGGANTGELFF. The CDR3 region has the DNA TGTGCCAGCAGTTCCCTCTTGATGGGGGGCGGGGCGAACACCGGGGAGCTGTTTTTT.

V is TRBV11-2 and J is TRBJ2-3; TRBD2 matches at 8 bases. Looked up from germline, CDR1 is SGHAT and CDR2 is FQNNGV. This CDR3 spans 18 amino acids. Germline trimming cut 2 bases from V and 4 bases from J; bases unmatched to any gene: 14. In DNA, the CDR3 is TGTGCCAGCAGCTTACTGTCGCCGGGACTAGTCACGGCAGATACGCAGTATTTT. Amino acid sequence: CASSLLSPGLVTADTQYF.

This chain uses TRBV7-2 with TRBJ2-3; the match to TRBD2 covers 15 bases. Germline V gene lookup returns CDR1 SGHTA and CDR2 FQGNSA. V was pared by 1 base and J by 5 bases, with 1 base of the junction left unmatched. CDR3 size: 16 residues. The CDR3 DNA reads as TGTGCCAGCAGCTTAGGGACTAGCGGGGGGGAAGATACGCAGTATTTT. Its protein is CASSLGTSGGEDTQYF.

This clonotype has a count of ten or more. This chain joins TRBV28 and TRBJ2-5; 8 bases fit TRBD1. CDR3 length: 13 residues. Germline CDR1 reads MDHEN; CDR2 reads SYDVKM. With V trimmed by 6 bases and J by 4 bases, 4 bases remained unmatched. The chain's CDR3 is CASRKQGGETQYF. In nucleotides, the CDR3 is TGTGCCAGCAGGAAACAGGGGGGAGAGACCCAGTACTTC.

This clonotype was recorded a few times. The rearrangement joins TRBV7-9 to TRBJ2-2; D might be TRBD2 (6 bases). V shed 5 bases and J shed 4 bases, with 14 bases lying between them. There are 15 residues in the CDR3. CDR1 and CDR2 from the germline V gene are SEHNR and FQNEAQ (reference sequence). The chain's CDR3 is CASSRDSNPTGELFF. In nucleotides, the CDR3 is TGTGCCAGCAGCCGGGACTCCAACCCCACCGGGGAGCTGTTTTTT.

With regard to this clonotype: A much larger clone lies one base from this, so it may be a read error. The CDR3 nucleotides are TGTGCCACCGGGGAGAGCTCCTATAATTCACCCCTCCACTTT. This encodes CATGESSYNSPLHF. V usage is TRBV27 and J usage is TRBJ1-6; D uncertain. V gave up 10 bases and J gave up 0 bases, with 10 bases separating them. The length of the CDR3 is 14 residues. CDR1 is MNHEY, CDR2 SMNVEV, per germline (reference sequence).

V and J are TRBV6-5 and TRBJ1-4; TRBD1 might be the D (5 bases). The CDR3 contains 16 residues. Germline lookup yields CDR1 MNHEY and CDR2 SVGAGI. Deletions cut 2 bases from V and 7 bases from J, with 17 bases between. The CDR3 sequence is CASSYGLGAGGEKLFF. The DNA of the CDR3 is TGTGCCAGCAGTTACGGTCTTGGGGCGGGTGGTGAAAAACTGTTTTTT.

The chain employs TRBV19 and TRBJ2-1; TRBD1 matches at 8 bases. This CDR3 has 16 amino acids. Germline V CDR1 and CDR2: LNHDA, SQIVND (reference sequence). Trimming cost V 7 bases and J 6 bases; bases outside gene matches: 14. The CDR3 nucleotides read TGTGCCAGTACCCCCTCCCGGGACAGGAGATCCAATGAGCAGTTCTTC. It yields the protein CASTPSRDRRSNEQFF.

This clonotype was observed a handful of times. The V gene is TRBV6-5, the J gene TRBJ2-1, with 11 bases that match TRBD2. Per the germline V gene, CDR1 is MNHEY and CDR2 is SVGAGI. The CDR3 is made up of 15 amino acids. With 1 base clipped from V and 13 bases from J, the junction kept 9 bases outside the gene matches. CDR3 DNA sequence: TGTGCCAGCAGTTACTTTGCGCCGGGACTAGCGGACCAGTTCTTC. This translates into CASSYFAPGLADQFF.

A few counts support this clonotype. This CDR3 is CSASTVGGTYNEQFF. The CDR3 nucleotides read TGCAGTGCCAGTACAGTTGGTGGGACGTACAATGAGCAGTTCTTC. The chain is built from TRBV20-1 and TRBJ2-1, with D perhaps assigned TRBD1 or TRBD2 (5 bases each). The V end lost 6 bases, the J end lost 4 bases, and 19 bases lay between the germline ends. The germline V gene encodes CDR1 DFQATT and CDR2 SNEGSKA (reference sequence). The CDR3 totals 15 residues.

This clonotype was counted only a few times. The chain carries TRBV24-1 and TRBJ2-3, with 9 bases identical to TRBD1. Germline V lookup: CDR1 KGHDR, CDR2 SFDVKD. With V trimmed by 4 bases and J by 6 bases, 7 bases remained unmatched. The CDR3 runs 15 residues. CDR3 sequence reads: CATSEPGQGIDTQYF. Here the CDR3 DNA reads TGTGCCACCAGTGAACCCGGACAGGGGATCGATACGCAGTATTTT.

This clonotype was detected ten times or more. V is TRBV12-3 or TRBV12-4 and J is TRBJ1-6; 10 nucleotides agree with TRBD1. Germline trimming cut 6 bases from V and 3 bases from J; bases unmatched to any gene: 5. The CDR3 loop spans 16 amino acids. CDR3 sequence (DNA): TGTGCCAGCAGCTTGACAGGGGGCGACTATAATTCACCCCTCCACTTT. Amino acids: CASSLTGGDYNSPLHF.

The chain is built from TRBV11-1 and TRBJ2-6; 10 positions agree with TRBD1. The trim removed 4 bases at V and 2 bases at J, leaving 8 bases unmatched. The CDR3 runs to 18 residues. CDR1 is SGHAT and CDR2 is FQDESV in the germline V gene (reference sequence). For the CDR3, the DNA is TGTGCCAGCAGCTCGAACCCCGGGACAGGGGCTGGGGCCAACGTCCTGACTTTC. This gives the protein CASSSNPGTGAGANVLTF.

The CDR3 loop is CASSQAWDTRTGELFF. In DNA form, the CDR3 reads TGTGCCAGCAGCCAAGCTTGGGACACACGCACCGGGGAGCTGTTTTTT. The chain joins TRBV3-1 to TRBJ2-2, with D tentatively TRBD1 (6 bases). CDR1 LGHDT and CDR2 YNNKEL come from the germline V gene (reference sequence). The CDR3 is 16 residues long. The V end lost 1 base, the J end lost 4 bases, and 13 bases lay between the germline ends.

The table lists this clonotype with many counts. The chain recombines TRBV12-3 or TRBV12-4 with TRBJ1-2; TRBD1 is a possible D gene (5 bases). Between the trimmed V and J ends, which lost 6 bases and 8 bases, there was a span of 13 bases. This CDR3 spans 12 amino acids. CDR3 amino acids: CASRGTTRGYTF. The CDR3 DNA reads as TGTGCCAGCAGGGGGACCACTAGGGGCTACACCTTC.

There are a few counts of this clonotype. J is TRBJ2-7 and V is TRBV7-8, with D possibly called TRBD1 or TRBD2 (5 bases each). From germline, CDR1 is SGHVS and CDR2 FQNEAQ. V was pared by 6 bases and J by 6 bases, with 15 bases between. The CDR3 sequence is 13 residues long. This CDR3 is CASRTGAKFEQYF. The CDR3 DNA reads as TGTGCCAGCAGAACCGGGGCTAAGTTCGAGCAGTACTTC.

The sample holds many counts of this clonotype. V is TRBV12-3 or TRBV12-4 and J is TRBJ2-1, with 8 bases matching TRBD2. The CDR3 totals 15 residues. V shed 6 bases, J shed 7 bases, and the junction held 11 bases outside the gene matches. CDR3 DNA sequence: TGTGCCAGCAGAGGGACTAGTGGTTCTCGGAATGAGCAGTTCTTC. Translated, it gives CASRGTSGSRNEQFF.

This clonotype has just a few counts. The chain recombines TRBV28 with TRBJ1-4; D is possibly TRBD1 (5 bases). Germline assignment: CDR1 MDHEN and CDR2 SYDVKM. V was pared by 1 base and J by 7 bases, with 13 bases between. CDR3 length: 15 residues. The CDR3 DNA sequence: TGTGCCAGCAGTTTATCTAAGGGGTGGATTGAAAAACTGTTTTTT. This sequence encodes CASSLSKGWIEKLFF.

This clonotype was recorded at least ten times. The genes are TRBV7-9 and TRBJ2-1; 10 bases are a match to TRBD2. The CDR3 spans 15 residues. Germline CDR1 SEHNR, CDR2 FQNEAQ (reference sequence). Trimming at V came to 1 base and at J to 6 bases, leaving 3 bases not matched to a gene. CDR3 DNA sequence: TGTGCCAGCAGCTTAGTACTAGCGGGAACCAATGAGCAGTTCTTC. It translates to CASSLVLAGTNEQFF.

Only a few counts were recorded for this clonotype. The gene calls are TRBV7-2 and TRBJ2-7; D is undetermined. This CDR3 contains 14 residues. Germline CDR1 is SGHTA and CDR2 is FQGNSA. V lost 7 bases and J lost 5, with 18 bases in between. This CDR3 reads CASTSDANLNEQYF. CDR3 DNA: TGTGCCAGCACTTCGGACGCCAACCTCAACGAGCAGTACTTC.